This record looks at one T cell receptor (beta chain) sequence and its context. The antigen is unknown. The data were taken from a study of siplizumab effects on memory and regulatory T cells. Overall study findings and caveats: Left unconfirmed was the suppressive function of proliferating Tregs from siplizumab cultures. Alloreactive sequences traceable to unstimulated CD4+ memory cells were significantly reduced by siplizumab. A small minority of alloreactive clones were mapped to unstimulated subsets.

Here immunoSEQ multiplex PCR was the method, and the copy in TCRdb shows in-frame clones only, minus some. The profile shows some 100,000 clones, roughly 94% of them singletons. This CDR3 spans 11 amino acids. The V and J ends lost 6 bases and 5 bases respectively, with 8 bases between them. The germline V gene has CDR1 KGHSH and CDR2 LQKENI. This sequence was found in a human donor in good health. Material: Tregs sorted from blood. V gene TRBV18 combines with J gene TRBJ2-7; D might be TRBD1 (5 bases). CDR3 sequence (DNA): TGTGCCAGCTCGCGCAGGGACGAGCAGTACTTC. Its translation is CASSRRDEQYF.